What follows is one T cell receptor (beta chain) and its context. Its antigen is still unknown. Extractions gave at least 6 micrograms of total RNA per sample. The data originate from a study of blood T cells in healthy people across ages. Study-wide findings and caveats: There was a strong correlation between TCR beta diversity and naive T cell percentage.

The V and J ends lost 1 base and 8 bases respectively, with 16 bases between them. This CDR3 spans 16 amino acids. Germline V lookup: CDR1 SGDLS, CDR2 YYNGEE. A second 7 to 11 cycle PCR used barcoded and J-beta primers. A 12-random-nucleotide template-switch adaptor tagged each cDNA molecule. TCRdb re-derived calls from the 5' RACE reads in MiXCR, one entry per CDR3 protein. The sample records about 1.7 million distinct CDR3 sequences, approximately 30% being singletons. The chain uses TRBV9 and TRBJ1-6; no definite D call. The TCR originated in a woman in her twenties or thirties in good health. The sequenced sample was blood. The CDR3 coding sequence is TGTGCCAGCAGCGTAACCGTAAACCCTTGGGATTCACCCCTCCACTTT. It codes for CASSVTVNPWDSPLHF.